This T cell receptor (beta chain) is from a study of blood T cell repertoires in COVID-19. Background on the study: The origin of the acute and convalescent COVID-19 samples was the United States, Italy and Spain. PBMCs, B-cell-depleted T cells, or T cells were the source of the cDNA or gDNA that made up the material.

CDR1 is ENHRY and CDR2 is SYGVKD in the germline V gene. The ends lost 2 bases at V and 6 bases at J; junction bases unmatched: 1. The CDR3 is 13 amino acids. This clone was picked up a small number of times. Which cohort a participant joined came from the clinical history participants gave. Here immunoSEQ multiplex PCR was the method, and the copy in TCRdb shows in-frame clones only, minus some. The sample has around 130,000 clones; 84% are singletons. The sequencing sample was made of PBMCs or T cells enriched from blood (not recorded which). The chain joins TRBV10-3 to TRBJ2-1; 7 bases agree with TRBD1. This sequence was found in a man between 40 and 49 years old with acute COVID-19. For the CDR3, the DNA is TGTGCCATCAGTGAGGAGGGGGCCAATGAGCAGTTCTTC. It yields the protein CAISEEGANEQFF.